This TCR beta chain was profiled in a study of T cell repertoires in cytomegalovirus infection. Study information: Both recently identified HLA-C-restricted and well-studied HLA-B-restricted CMV epitopes were used in the study. Based on public TCR beta signatures, there were indications of CMV infection and of a matching HLA type.

TCRdb redid the calling of the reads with MiXCR, one entry per CDR3 protein. Of some 940,000 distinct CDR3 sequences listed, roughly a third are singletons. Note on this clonotype: Its antigen is as yet unknown.

The source was cultured CD8+ T cells from PBMCs, collected from culture after CMV antigen stimulation. The receptor was derived from a human donor in good health (CMV status not recorded). Some clones in this sample may be carry-over from other donors' samples.

The CDR3 protein is CASSFGHPGTEAFF. The DNA for the CDR3 is TGTGCCAGCAGTTTTGGACATCCTGGCACTGAAGCTTTCTTT. The chain uses TRBV12-3 or TRBV12-4 and TRBJ1-1, with D perhaps matching TRBD1 (5 bases). Deletions cut 3 bases from V and 4 bases from J, with 12 bases between. The CDR3 consists of 14 residues.